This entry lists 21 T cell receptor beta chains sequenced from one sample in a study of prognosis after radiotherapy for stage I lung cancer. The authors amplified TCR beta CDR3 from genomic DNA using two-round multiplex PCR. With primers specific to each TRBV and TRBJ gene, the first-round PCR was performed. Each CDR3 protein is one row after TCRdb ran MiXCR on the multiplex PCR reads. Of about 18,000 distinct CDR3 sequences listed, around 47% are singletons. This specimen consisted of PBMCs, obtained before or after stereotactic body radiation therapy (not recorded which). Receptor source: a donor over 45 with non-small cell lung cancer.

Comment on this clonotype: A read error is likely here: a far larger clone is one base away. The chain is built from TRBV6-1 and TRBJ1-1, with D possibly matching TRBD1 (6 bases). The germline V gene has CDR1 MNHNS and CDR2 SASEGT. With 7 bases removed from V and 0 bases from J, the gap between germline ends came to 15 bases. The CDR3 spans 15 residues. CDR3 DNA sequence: TGTGCCAGCATTTACGGGACACCTATGAACACTGAAGCTTTCTTT. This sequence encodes CASIYGTPMNTEAFF.

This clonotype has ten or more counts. The CDR3 loop is CASSFLGQYNEQFF. The CDR3 coding sequence is TGTGCCAGCAGCTTCCTGGGACAGTACAATGAGCAGTTCTTC. The gene calls are TRBV11-2 and TRBJ2-1; 7 bases are a match to TRBD1. Per the germline V gene, CDR1 is SGHAT and CDR2 is FQNNGV. This CDR3 contains 14 residues. V dropped 3 bases and J dropped 4; count of bases not matched to a gene: 3.

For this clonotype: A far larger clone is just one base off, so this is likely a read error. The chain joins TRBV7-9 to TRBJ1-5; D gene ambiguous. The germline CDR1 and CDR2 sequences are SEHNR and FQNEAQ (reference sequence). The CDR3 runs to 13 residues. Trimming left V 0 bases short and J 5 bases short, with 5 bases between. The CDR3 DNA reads TGTGCCAGCAGCTTAGCCATCGATCAGCCCCAGCATTTT. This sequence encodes CASSLAIDQPQHF.

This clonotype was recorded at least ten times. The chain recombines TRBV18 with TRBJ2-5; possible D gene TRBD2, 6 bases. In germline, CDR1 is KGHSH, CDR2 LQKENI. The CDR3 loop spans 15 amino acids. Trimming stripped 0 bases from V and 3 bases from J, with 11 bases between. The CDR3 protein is CASSPPRGTEETQYF. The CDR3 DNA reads TGTGCCAGCTCACCACCGCGGGGCACGGAAGAGACCCAGTACTTC. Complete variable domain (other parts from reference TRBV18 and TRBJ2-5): NAGVMQNPRHLVRRRGQEARLRCSPMKGHSHVYWYRQLPEEGLKFMVYLQKENIIDESGMPKERFSAEFPKEGPSILRIQQVVRGDSAAYFCASSPPRGTEETQYFGPGTRLLVL.

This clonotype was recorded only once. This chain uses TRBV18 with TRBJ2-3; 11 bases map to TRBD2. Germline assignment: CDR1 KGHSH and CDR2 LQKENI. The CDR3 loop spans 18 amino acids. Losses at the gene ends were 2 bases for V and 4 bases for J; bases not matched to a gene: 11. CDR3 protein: CASSPTIALAGGPDTQYF. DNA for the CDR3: TGTGCCAGCTCACCAACGATCGCCTTAGCGGGAGGGCCAGATACGCAGTATTTT.

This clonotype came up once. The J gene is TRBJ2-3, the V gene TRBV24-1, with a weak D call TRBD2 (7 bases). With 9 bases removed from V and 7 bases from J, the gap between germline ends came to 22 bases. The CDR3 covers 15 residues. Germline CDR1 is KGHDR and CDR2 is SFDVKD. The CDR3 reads CATPEGGGAENTQYF. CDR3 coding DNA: TGTGCCACCCCAGAGGGGGGGGGGGCAGAAAATACGCAGTATTTT.

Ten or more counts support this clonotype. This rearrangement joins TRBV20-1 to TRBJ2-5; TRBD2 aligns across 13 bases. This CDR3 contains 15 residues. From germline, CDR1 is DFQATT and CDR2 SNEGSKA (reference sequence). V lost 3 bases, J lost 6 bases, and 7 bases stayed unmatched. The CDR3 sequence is CSASHRTSGRQTQYF. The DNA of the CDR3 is TGCAGTGCTAGTCACCGGACTAGCGGGAGACAGACCCAGTACTTC.

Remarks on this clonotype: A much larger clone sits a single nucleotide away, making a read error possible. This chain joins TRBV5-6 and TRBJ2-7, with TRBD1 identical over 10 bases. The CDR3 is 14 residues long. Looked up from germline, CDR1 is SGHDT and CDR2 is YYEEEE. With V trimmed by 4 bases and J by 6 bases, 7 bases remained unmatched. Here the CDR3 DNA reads TGTGCCAGCAGCGCCGGGACAGGGGAACTCGAGCAGTACTTC. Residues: CASSAGTGELEQYF.

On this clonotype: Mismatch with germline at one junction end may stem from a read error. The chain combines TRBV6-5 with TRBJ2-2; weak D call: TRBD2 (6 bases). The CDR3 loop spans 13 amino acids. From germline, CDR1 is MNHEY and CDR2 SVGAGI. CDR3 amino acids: CASIYWGVGELFF. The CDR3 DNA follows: TGTGCCAGCATTTACTGGGGGGTCGGTGAGCTGTTTTTT.

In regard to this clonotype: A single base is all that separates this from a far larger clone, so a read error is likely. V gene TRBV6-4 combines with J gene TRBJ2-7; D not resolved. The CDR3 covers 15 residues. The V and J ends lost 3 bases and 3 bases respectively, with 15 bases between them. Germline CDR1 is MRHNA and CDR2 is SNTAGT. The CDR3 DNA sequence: TGTGCCAGCAGTGAATGGCAGTTAGAAGACTACGAGCAGTACTTC. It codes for CASSEWQLEDYEQYF.

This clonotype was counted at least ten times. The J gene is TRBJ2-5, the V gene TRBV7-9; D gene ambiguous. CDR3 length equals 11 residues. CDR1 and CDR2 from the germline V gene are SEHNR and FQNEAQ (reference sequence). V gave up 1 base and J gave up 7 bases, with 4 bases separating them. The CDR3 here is CASSLERTQYF. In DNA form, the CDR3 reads TGTGCCAGCAGCTTAGAGAGGACCCAGTACTTC. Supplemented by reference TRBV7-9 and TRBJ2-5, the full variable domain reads DTGVSQNPRHKITKRGQNVTFRCDPISEHNRLYWYRQTLGQGPEFLTYFQNEAQLEKSRLLSDRFSAERPKGSFSTLEIQRTEQGDSAMYLCASSLERTQYFGPGTRLLVL.

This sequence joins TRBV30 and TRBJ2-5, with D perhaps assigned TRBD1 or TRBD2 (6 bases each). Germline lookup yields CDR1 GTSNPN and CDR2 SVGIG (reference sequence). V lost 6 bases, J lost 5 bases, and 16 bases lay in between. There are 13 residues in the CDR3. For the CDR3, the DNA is TGTGCCTGCCGGGACATGGGAGGTGAGACCCAGTACTTC. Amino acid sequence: CACRDMGGETQYF.

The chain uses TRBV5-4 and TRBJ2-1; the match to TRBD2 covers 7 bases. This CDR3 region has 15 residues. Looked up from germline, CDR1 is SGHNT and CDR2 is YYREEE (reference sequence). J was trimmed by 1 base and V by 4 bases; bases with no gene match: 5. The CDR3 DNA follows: TGTGCCAGCAGCAAAACTAGCGTTTCCTACAATGAGCAGTTCTTC. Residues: CASSKTSVSYNEQFF.

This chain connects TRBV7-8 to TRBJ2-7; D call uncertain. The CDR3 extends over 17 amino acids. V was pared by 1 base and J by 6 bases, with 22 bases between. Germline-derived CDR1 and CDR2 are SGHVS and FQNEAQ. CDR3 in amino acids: CASSLVFFVQVGFEQYF. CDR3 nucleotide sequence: TGTGCCAGCAGCTTAGTTTTCTTTGTCCAGGTCGGATTCGAGCAGTACTTC.

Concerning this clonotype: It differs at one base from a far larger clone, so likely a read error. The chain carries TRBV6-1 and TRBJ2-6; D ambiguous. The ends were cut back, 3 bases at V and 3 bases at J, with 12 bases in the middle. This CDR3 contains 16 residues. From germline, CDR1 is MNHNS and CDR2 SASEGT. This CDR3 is CASSDSAPYGANVLTF. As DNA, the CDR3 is TGTGCCAGCAGTGACTCGGCACCATATGGGGCCAACGTCCTGACTTTC.

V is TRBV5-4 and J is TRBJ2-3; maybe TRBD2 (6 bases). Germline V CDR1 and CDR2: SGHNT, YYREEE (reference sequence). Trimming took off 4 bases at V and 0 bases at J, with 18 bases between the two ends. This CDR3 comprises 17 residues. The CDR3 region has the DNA TGTGCCAGCAGCGGTTGGTACGGGGGAGGAAGCACAGATACGCAGTATTTT. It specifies CASSGWYGGGSTDTQYF.

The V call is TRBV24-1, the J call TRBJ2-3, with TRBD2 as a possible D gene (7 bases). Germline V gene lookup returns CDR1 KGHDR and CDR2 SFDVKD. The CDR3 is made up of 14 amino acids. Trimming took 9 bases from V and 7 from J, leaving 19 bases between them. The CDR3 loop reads CATQRGGPENTQYF. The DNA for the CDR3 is TGTGCCACCCAGAGGGGGGGGCCAGAAAATACGCAGTATTTT.

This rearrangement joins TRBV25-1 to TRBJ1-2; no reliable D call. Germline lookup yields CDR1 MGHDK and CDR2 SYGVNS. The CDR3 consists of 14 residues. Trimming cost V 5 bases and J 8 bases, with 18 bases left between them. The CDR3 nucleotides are TGTGCCAGCAGTCGCGACTCCGGCTCTCGAGGCTACACCTTC. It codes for CASSRDSGSRGYTF.

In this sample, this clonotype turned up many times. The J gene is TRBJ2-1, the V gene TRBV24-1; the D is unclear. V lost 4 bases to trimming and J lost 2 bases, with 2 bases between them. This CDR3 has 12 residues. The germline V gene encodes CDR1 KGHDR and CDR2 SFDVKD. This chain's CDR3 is CATSDPYNEQFF. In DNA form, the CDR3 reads TGTGCCACCAGTGACCCCTACAATGAGCAGTTCTTC.

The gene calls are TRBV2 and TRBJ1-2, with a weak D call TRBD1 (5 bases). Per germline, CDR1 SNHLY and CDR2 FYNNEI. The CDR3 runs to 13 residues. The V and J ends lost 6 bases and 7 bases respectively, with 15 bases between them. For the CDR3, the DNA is TGTGCCAGCAGGGAGAGGGGTGCGGGTGGCTACACCTTC. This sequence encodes CASRERGAGGYTF.

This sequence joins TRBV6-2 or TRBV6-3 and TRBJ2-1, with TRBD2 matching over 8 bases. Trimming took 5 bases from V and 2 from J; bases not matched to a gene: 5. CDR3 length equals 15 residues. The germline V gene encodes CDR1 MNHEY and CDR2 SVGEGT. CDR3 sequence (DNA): TGTGCCAGCAGTGATACTAGCGGAGCCTACAATGAGCAGTTCTTC. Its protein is CASSDTSGAYNEQFF.